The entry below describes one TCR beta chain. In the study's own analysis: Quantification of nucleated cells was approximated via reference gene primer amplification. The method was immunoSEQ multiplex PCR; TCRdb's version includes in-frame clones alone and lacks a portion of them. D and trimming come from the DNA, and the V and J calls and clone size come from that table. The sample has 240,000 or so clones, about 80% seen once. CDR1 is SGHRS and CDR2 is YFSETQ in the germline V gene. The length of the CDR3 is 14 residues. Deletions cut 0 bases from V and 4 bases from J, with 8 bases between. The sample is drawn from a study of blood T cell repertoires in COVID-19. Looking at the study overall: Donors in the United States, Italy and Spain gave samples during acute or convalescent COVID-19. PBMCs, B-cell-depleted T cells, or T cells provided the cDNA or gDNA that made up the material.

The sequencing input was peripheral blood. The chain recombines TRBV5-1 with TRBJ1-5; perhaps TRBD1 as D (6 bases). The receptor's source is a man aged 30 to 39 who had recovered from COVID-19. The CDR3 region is CASSLGDKNQPQHF. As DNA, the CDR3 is TGCGCCAGCAGCTTGGGGGACAAGAATCAGCCCCAGCATTTT.